This T cell receptor (beta chain) was identified in a study of PD-L1 blockade in urothelial cancer. Study-wide background: Most patients, about 85% of the roughly 30, were males with bladder-origin cancer.

CDR1 is SGHVS and CDR2 is FQNEAQ in the germline V gene. The CDR3 sequence is 16 residues long. V was pared by 5 bases and J by 8 bases, with 22 bases between. The investigators introduced synthetic TCR analog templates into each PCR as spikes. TCRdb keeps only in-frame clones here, not all; method: immunoSEQ multiplex PCR. The sample lists tens of thousands of clones, about 80% occurring once. Sample contribution per patient ranged from 1 to 8, covering pretreatment and on-treatment. This receptor was taken from an older man with urothelial cancer. The material was PBMCs, obtained around atezolizumab (anti-PD-L1) treatment. The chain links TRBV7-8 to TRBJ2-1; D is possibly TRBD1 (6 bases). In nucleotides, the CDR3 is TGTGCCAGCAGCACGAAGGGACACCTTTTCGGCGATGAGCAGTTCTTC. Residues: CASSTKGHLFGDEQFF.